The rows below give T cell receptor beta chains drawn from one sample of a study of a mutant IDH1 vaccine in newly diagnosed glioma. These TCRs are of unknown antigen specificity. Sequencing was performed with immunoSEQ multiplex PCR; in TCRdb, only in-frame clones are kept and a portion is missing. Of about 81,000 clones in the sample, over 75% were seen once. The source material was PBMCs, sampled from a glioma patient whose treatment included an IDH1 peptide vaccine. Receptors were obtained from a man aged 25-45 years with glioma. Some clones in this sample may be carry-over from other donors' samples. The CDR3 runs from the conserved cysteine through the conserved F or W.

>TRBJ1-1|TRBV4-3
CASSQDSRGDTEAFF
>TRBJ1-1|TRBV27
CASSLVGTGITEAFF
>TRBJ1-1|TRBV5-1
CASSRGQDTETFF
>TRBJ1-5|TRBV28
CASSLVSRYNQPQHF
>TRBJ1-1|TRBV20-1
CSARENTEAFF
>TRBJ1-1|TRBV5-1
CASSLEVNLNTEAFF
>TRBJ2-5|TRBV7-9
CASSLERWTQYF
>TRBJ2-5|TRBV5-1
CACRDMGETQYF
>TRBJ2-1|TRBV4-2
CASSQGTYNEQFF
>TRBJ2-2|TRBV7-9
CASSSAGTGNTGELFF
>TRBJ2-3|TRBV30
CAWSVQAGTDTQYF
>TRBJ2-6|TRBV7-2
CASSFWALRSGANVLTF
>TRBJ1-1|TRBV7-3
CASSLGVGTEAFF
>TRBJ1-5|TRBV29-1
CSVGKSNQPQHF
>TRBJ2-5|TRBV7-9
CASSTRLAGGEETQYF
>TRBJ1-2|TRBV5-1
CASSLEGTGYTF
>TRBJ1-2|TRBV30
CAWRGQYYGYTF
>TRBJ2-7|TRBV6-1
CASSEQADSYEQYF
>TRBJ2-3|TRBV4-1
CASSHTGAGDTQYF
>TRBJ1-2|TRBV7-9
CASSSSPRTGGYTF
>TRBJ2-2|TRBV2
CASSPQGATGELFF
>TRBJ1-1|TRBV7-3
CASSLRWRGSFF
>TRBJ2-7|TRBV10-3
CATSPGAYEQYF
>TRBJ2-2|TRBV19
CASSIPGANTGELFF
>TRBJ2-1|TRBV6-4
CASSDSEGSAEQFF
>TRBJ1-2|TRBV5-1
CASSLPGSRAVPYGYTF
>TRBJ1-1|TRBV9
CASSVDIGFMNTEAFF
>TRBJ2-7|TRBV30
CAWSVGSYEQYF
>TRBJ2-7|TRBV7-9
CASSLVIGVNNEQYF
>TRBJ1-2|TRBV7-9
CASSLAGGAGYTF
>TRBJ1-1|TRBV6-1
CASSRTANTEAFF
>TRBJ2-3|TRBV7-9
CASSTRDSGTDTQYF
>TRBJ1-1|TRBV2
CASSEAPRVRDWSTEAFF
>TRBJ1-3|TRBV29-1
CSAGGDTIYF
>TRBJ2-5|TRBV4-3
CASSQDPPKAQAYFVETQYF
>TRBJ2-3|TRBV13
CASSNLAGGPGDTQYF
>TRBJ1-2|TRBV25-1
CASSETDQETYGYTF
>TRBJ1-1|TRBV11-2
CASSRGPPNTEAFF
>TRBJ1-1|TRBV11-2
CASSLDLGSPTEAFF
>TRBJ2-3|TRBV2
CASPGGRAGDTQYF
>TRBJ2-3|TRBV2
CASSLDRGGDTQYF
>TRBJ2-5|TRBV27
CASNDGGWETQYF
>TRBJ2-1|TRBV28
CASREGGRYNEQFF
>TRBJ2-2|TRBV5-1
CASSKTGYTGELFF
>TRBJ2-3|TRBV12-2
CASPPRREGTDTQYF
>TRBJ1-2|TRBV30
CAWSVPGRGAYGYTF
>TRBJ1-3|TRBV7-9
CASSSDQENTIYF
>TRBJ1-1|TRBV18
CASSPQGSNTEAFF
>TRBJ2-2|TRBV7-2
CASSPSRDRVTNTGELFF
>TRBJ1-1|TRBV7-6
CASSPVGERTEAFF
>TRBJ1-1|TRBV28
CASRLRGRWSEAFF
>NA|TRBV2
CASSEVGQNYEQYF